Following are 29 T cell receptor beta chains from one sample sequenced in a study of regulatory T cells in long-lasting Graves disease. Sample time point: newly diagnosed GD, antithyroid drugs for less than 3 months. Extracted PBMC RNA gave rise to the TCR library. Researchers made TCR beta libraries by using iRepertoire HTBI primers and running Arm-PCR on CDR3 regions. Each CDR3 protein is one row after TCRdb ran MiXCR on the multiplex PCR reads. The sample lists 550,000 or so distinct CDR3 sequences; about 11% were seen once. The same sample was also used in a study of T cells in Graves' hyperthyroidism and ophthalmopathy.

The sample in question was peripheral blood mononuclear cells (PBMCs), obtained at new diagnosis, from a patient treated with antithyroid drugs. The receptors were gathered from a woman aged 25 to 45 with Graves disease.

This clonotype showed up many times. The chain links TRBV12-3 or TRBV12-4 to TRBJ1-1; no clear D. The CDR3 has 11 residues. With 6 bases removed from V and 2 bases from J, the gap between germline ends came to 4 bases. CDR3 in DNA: TGTGCCAGCAGAGTAAACACTGAAGCTTTCTTT. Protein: CASRVNTEAFF.

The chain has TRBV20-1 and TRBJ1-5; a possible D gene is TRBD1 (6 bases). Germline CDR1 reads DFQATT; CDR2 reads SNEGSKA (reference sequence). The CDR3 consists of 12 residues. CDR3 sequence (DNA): TGCAGCCTCGAGAGGGGGGCTCAGCCCCAGCATTTT. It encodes CSLERGAQPQHF.

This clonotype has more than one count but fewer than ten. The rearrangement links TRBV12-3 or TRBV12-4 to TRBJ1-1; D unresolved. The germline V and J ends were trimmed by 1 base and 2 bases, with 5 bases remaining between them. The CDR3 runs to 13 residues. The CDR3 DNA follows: TGTGCCAGCAGTTTAGAGATTAACACTGAAGCTTTCTTT. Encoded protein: CASSLEINTEAFF.

CDR3 residues: CASSSRTGLSFEQYF. The CDR3 nucleotides read TGTGCCAGCAGTTCCCGGACAGGGTTGTCCTTTGAGCAGTACTTC. This chain uses TRBV27 with TRBJ2-7, with TRBD1 matching over 8 bases. V lost 4 bases and J lost 7; bases outside the gene matches: 12. The length of the CDR3 is 15 residues. CDR1 and CDR2 (germline): MNHEY, SMNVEV (reference sequence).

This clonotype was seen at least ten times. The CDR3 sequence: CASSGTGGFGYTF. The CDR3 region has the DNA TGTGCCAGCAGCGGGACAGGGGGCTTTGGCTACACCTTC. This chain uses TRBV27 with TRBJ1-2; 12 bases agree with TRBD1. Trimming took 6 bases from V and 7 from J; bases not matched to a gene: 3. Germline CDR1 and CDR2: MNHEY and SMNVEV (reference sequence). This CDR3 contains 13 residues.

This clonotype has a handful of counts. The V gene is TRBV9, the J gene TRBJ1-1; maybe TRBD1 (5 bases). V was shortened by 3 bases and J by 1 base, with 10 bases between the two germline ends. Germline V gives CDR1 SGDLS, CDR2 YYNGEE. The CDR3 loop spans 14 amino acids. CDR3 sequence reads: CASSGPGRNTEAFF. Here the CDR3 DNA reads TGTGCCAGCAGCGGCCCGGGACGGAACACTGAAGCTTTCTTT.

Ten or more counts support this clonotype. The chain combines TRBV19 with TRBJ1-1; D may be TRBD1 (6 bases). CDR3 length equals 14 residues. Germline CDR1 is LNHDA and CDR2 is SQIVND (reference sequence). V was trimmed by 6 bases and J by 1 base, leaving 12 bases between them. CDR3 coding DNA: TGTGCCAGTAGAAGGGGGGACGCGAACACTGAAGCTTTCTTT. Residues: CASRRGDANTEAFF.

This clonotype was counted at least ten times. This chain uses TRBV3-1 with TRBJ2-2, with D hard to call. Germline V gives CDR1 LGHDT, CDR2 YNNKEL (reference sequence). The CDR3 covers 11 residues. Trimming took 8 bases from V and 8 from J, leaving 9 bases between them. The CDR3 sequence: CASSTPGELFF. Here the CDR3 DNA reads TGTGCCAGCTCCACCCCGGGGGAGCTGTTTTTT.

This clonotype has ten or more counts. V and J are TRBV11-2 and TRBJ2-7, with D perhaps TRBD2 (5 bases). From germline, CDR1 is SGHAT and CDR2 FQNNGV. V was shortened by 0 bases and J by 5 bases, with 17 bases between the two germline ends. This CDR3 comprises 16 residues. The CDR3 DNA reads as TGTGCCAGCAGCTTAGATCGGGGAAGTTTGGGCCACGAGCAGTACTTC. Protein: CASSLDRGSLGHEQYF.

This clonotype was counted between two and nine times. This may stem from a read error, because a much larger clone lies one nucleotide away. The CDR3 reads CASSLGGRNQEAQYF. DNA for the CDR3: TGTGCCAGCAGCTTAGGTGGGAGGAATCAAGAGGCCCAGTACTTC. The V gene is TRBV11-3, the J gene TRBJ2-5; the D gene is possibly TRBD2 (6 bases). CDR1 and CDR2 (germline): SGHNT, YENEEA. The CDR3 extends over 15 amino acids.

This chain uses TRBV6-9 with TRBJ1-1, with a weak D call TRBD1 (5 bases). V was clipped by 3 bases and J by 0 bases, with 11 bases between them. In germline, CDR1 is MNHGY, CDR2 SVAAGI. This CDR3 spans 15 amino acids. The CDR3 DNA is TGTGCCAGCAGTTACGGGGGGACGATGAACACTGAAGCTTTCTTT. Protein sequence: CASSYGGTMNTEAFF.

This CDR3 is CASSLEHQRRTSGRETQYF. In nucleotides, the CDR3 is TGTGCCAGCAGCTTAGAGCACCAAAGAAGGACTAGCGGGAGAGAGACCCAGTACTTC. This chain links TRBV11-3 with TRBJ2-5, with 13 nucleotides matching TRBD2. The CDR3 covers 19 residues. Germline V lookup: CDR1 SGHNT, CDR2 YENEEA. The V segment lost 0 bases and the J segment 4 bases; nucleotides outside the gene matches: 11.

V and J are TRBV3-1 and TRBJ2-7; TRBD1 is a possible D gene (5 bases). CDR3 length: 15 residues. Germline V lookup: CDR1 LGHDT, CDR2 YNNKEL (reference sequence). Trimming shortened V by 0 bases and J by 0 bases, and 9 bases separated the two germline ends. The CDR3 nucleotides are TGTGCCAGCAGCCAAGAGGGGCCCAGCTCCTACGAGCAGTACTTC. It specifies CASSQEGPSSYEQYF.

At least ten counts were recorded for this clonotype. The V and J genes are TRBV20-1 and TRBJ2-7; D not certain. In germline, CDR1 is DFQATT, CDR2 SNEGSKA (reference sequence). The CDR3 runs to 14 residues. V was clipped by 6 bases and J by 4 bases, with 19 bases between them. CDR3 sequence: CSARISAIAYEQYF. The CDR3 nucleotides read TGCAGTGCAAGGATAAGCGCAATAGCTTACGAGCAGTACTTC.

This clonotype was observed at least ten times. The DNA of the CDR3 is TGTGCCAGCACAAATCGGCGCCTGAACACTGAAGCTTTCTTT. Its protein is CASTNRRLNTEAFF. The chain has TRBV2 and TRBJ1-1, with D uncertain. V was clipped by 7 bases and J by 0 bases, with 12 bases between them. CDR1 is SNHLY and CDR2 is FYNNEI in the germline V gene. The CDR3 sequence is 14 residues long.

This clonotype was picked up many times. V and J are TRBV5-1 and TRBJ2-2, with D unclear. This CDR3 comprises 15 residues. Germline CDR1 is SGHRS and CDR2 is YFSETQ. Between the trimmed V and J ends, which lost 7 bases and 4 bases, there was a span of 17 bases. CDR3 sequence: CASSPSPSTTGELFF. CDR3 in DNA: TGCGCCAGCTCCCCCTCTCCCAGTACCACCGGGGAGCTGTTTTTT. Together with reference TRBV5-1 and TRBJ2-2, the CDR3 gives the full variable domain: KAGVTQTPRYLIKTRGQQVTLSCSPISGHRSVSWYQQTPGQGLQFLFEYFSETQRNKGNFPGRFSGRQFSNSRSEMNVSTLELGDSALYLCASSPSPSTTGELFFGEGSRLTVL.

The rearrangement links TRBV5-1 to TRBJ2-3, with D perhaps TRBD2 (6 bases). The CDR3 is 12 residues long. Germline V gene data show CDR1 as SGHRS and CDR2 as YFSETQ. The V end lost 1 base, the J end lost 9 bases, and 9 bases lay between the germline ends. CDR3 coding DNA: TGCGCCAGCAGCTTGTGGGGGGAGACGCAGTATTTT. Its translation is CASSLWGETQYF. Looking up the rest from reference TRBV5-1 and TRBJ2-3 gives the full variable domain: KAGVTQTPRYLIKTRGQQVTLSCSPISGHRSVSWYQQTPGQGLQFLFEYFSETQRNKGNFPGRFSGRQFSNSRSEMNVSTLELGDSALYLCASSLWGETQYFGPGTRLTVL.

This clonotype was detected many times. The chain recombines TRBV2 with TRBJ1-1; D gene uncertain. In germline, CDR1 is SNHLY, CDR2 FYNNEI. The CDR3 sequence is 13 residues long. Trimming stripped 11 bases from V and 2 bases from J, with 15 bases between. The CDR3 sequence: CAGASEGNTEAFF. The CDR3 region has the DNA TGTGCCGGAGCATCGGAGGGCAACACTGAAGCTTTCTTT.

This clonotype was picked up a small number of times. DNA for the CDR3: TGTGCCAGTAGTATTCAGAGGATGGGGTACACCGGGGAGCTGTTTTTT. Protein: CASSIQRMGYTGELFF. The V and J genes are TRBV19 and TRBJ2-2, with D hard to call. V gave up 3 bases and J gave up 3 bases, with 14 bases separating them. Per germline, CDR1 LNHDA and CDR2 SQIVND (reference sequence). This CDR3 spans 16 amino acids. Filled out from reference TRBV19 and TRBJ2-2, the complete variable domain reads DGGITQSPKYLFRKEGQNVTLSCEQNLNHDAMYWYRQDPGQGLRLIYYSQIVNDFQKGDIAEGYSVSREKKESFPLTVTSAQKNPTAFYLCASSIQRMGYTGELFFGEGSRLTVL.

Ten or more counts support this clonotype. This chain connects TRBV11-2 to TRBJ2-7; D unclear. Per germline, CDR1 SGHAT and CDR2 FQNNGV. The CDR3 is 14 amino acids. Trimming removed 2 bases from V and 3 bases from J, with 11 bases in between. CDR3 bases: TGTGCCAGCAGCTTATTTGGCAGCAACTACGAGCAGTACTTC. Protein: CASSLFGSNYEQYF. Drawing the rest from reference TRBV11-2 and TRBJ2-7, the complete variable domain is EAGVAQSPRYKIIEKRQSVAFWCNPISGHATLYWYQQILGQGPKLLIQFQNNGVVDDSQLPKDRFSAERLKGVDSTLKIQPAKLEDSAVYLCASSLFGSNYEQYFGPGTRLTVT.

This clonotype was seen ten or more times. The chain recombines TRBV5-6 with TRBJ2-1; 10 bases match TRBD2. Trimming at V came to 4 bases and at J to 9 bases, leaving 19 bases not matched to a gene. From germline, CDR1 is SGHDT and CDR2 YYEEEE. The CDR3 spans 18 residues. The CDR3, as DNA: TGTGCCAGCAGCCCCTCCGACTTCCCTAGCGGGAGTTATGGTGAGCAGTTCTTC. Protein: CASSPSDFPSGSYGEQFF.

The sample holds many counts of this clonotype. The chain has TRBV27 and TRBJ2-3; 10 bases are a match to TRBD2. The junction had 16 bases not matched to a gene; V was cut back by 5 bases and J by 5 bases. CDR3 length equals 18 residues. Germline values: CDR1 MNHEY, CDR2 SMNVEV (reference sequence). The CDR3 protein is CASSLEGEREGGGDTQYF. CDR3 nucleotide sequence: TGTGCCAGCAGTCTAGAAGGAGAGCGGGAGGGCGGCGGAGATACGCAGTATTTT.

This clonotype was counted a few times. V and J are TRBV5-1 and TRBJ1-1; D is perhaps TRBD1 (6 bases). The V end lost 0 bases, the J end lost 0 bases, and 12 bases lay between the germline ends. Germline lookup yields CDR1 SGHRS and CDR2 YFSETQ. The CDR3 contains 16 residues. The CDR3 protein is CASSLAQGSMNTEAFF. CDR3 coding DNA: TGCGCCAGCAGCTTGGCCCAGGGGAGTATGAACACTGAAGCTTTCTTT. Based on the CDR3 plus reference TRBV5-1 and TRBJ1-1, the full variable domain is KAGVTQTPRYLIKTRGQQVTLSCSPISGHRSVSWYQQTPGQGLQFLFEYFSETQRNKGNFPGRFSGRQFSNSRSEMNVSTLELGDSALYLCASSLAQGSMNTEAFFGQGTRLTVV.

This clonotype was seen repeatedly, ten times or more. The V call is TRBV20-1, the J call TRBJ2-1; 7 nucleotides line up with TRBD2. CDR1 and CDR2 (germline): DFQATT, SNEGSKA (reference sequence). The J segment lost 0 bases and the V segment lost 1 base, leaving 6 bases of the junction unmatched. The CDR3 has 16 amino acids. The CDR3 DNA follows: TGCAGTGCTAGAGCTACCGGGGGGAGCTCCTACAATGAGCAGTTCTTC. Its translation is CSARATGGSSYNEQFF.

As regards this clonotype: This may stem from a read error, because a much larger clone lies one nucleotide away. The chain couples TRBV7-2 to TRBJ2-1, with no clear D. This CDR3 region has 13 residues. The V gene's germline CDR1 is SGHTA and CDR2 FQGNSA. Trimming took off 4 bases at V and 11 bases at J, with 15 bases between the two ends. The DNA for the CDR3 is TGTGCCAGCAGCTCACCCGCACTCCCCAAGCAGTTCTTC. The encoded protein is CASSSPALPKQFF.

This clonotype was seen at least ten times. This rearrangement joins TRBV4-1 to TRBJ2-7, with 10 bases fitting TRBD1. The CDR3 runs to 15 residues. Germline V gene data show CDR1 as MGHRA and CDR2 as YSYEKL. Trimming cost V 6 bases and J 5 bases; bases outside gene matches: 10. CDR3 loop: CASSRTGQGMNEQYF. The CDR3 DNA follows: TGCGCCAGCAGTCGTACGGGACAGGGGATGAACGAGCAGTACTTC.

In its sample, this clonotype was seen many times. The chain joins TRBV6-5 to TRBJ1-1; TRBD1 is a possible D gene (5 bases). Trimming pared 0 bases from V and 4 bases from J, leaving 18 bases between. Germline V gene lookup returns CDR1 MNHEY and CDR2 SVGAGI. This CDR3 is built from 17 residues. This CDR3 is CASSYSGRGSLGTEAFF. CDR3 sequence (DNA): TGTGCCAGCAGTTACTCCGGTCGGGGGTCGTTGGGCACTGAAGCTTTCTTT.

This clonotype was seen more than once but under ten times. The CDR3 nucleotides read TGTGCCAGTAGTGACAGGGGGCGCGCCTACGAGCAGTACTTC. This sequence encodes CASSDRGRAYEQYF. The gene calls are TRBV19 and TRBJ2-7, with TRBD1 matching over 10 bases. The CDR3 has 14 residues. Trimming took 5 bases from V and 2 from J; bases not matched to a gene: 3. CDR1 and CDR2 (germline): LNHDA, SQIVND (reference sequence).

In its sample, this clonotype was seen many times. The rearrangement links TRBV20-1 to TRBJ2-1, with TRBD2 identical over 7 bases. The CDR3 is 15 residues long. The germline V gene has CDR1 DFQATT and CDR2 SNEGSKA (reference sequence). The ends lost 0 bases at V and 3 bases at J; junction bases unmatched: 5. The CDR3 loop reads CSARDASGLYNEQFF. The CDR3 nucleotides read TGCAGTGCTAGAGATGCTAGCGGTCTCTACAATGAGCAGTTCTTC.